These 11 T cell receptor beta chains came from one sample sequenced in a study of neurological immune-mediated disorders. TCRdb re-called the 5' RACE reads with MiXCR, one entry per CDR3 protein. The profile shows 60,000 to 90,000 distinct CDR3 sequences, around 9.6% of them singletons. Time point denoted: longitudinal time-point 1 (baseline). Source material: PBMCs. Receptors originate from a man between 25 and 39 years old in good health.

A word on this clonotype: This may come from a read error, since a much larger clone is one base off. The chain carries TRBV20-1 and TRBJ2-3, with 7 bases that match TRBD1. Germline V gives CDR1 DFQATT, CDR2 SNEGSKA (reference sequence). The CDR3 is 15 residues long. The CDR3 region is CSAIDRDRHTDTPYF. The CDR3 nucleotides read TGCAGTGCTATAGACAGGGATCGACACACAGATACGCCGTATTTT.

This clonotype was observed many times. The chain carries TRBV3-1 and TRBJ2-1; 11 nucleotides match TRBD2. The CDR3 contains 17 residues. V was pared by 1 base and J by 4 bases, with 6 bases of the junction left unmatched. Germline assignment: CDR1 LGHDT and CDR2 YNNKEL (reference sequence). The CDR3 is CASSQARGTSGYNEQFF. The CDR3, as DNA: TGTGCCAGCAGCCAAGCACGCGGGACTAGCGGATACAATGAGCAGTTCTTC.

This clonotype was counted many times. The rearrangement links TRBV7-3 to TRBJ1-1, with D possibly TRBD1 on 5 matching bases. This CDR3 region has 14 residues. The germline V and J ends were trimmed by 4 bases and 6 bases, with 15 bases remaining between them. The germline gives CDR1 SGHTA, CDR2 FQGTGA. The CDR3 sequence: CASSSDHQGSEAFF. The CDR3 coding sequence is TGTGCCAGCAGCTCAGATCATCAGGGATCTGAAGCTTTCTTT. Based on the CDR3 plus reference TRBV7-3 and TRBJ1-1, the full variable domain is GAGVSQTPSNKVTEKGKYVELRCDPISGHTALYWYRQSLGQGPEFLIYFQGTGAADDSGLPNDRFFAVRPEGSVSTLKIQRTERGDSAVYLCASSSDHQGSEAFFGQGTRLTVV.

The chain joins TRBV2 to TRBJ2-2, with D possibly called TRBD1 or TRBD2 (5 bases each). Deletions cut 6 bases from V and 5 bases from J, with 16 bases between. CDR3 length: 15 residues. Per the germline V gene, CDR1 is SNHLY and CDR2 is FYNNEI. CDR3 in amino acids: CASSYLGVDTGELFF. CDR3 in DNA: TGTGCCAGCAGCTATTTGGGGGTTGATACCGGGGAGCTGTTTTTT.

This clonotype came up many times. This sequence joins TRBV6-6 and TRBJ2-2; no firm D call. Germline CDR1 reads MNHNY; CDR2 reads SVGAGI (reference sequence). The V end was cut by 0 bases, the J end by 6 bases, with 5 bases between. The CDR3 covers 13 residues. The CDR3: CASSYSISGELFF. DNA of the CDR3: TGTGCCAGCAGTTACTCGATTTCCGGGGAGCTGTTTTTT.

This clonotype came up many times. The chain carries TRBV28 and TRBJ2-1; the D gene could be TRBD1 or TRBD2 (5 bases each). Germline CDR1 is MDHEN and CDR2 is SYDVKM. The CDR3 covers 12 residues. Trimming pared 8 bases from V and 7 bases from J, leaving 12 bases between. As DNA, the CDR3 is TGTGCCAGCTTTCGGGGCCCAAATGAGCAGTTCTTC. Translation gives CASFRGPNEQFF.

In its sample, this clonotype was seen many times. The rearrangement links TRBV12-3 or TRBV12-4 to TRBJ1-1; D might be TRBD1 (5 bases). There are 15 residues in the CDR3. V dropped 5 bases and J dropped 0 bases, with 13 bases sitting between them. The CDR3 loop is CASSPGLEMNTEAFF. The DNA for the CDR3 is TGTGCCAGCAGTCCAGGGTTAGAGATGAACACTGAAGCTTTCTTT.

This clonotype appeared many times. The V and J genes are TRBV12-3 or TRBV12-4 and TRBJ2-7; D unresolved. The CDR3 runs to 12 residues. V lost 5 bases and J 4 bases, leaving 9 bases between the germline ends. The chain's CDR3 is CASSPRRYEQYF. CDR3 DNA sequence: TGTGCCAGCAGTCCCCGGCGGTACGAGCAGTACTTC.

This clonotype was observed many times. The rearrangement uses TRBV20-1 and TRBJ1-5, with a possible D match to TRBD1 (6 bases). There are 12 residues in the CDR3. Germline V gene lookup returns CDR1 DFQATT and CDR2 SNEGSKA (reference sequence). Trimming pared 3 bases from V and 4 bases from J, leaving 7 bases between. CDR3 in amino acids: CSARGANQPQHF. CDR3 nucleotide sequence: TGCAGTGCTAGGGGGGCAAATCAGCCCCAGCATTTT.

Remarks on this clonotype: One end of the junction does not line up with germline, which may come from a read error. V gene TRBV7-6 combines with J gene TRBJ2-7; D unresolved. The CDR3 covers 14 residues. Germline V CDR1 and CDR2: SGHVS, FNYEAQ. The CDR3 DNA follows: TGTGCCAACAGCTTACGCTCCCCGACCTACGAGCAGTACTTC. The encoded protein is CANSLRSPTYEQYF.

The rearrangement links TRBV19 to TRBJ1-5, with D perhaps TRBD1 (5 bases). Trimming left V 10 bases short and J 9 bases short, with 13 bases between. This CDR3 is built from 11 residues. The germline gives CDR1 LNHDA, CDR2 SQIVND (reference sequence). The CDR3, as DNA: TGTGCCACCAAGGGCGGGGGGCCCCAGCATTTT. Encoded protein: CATKGGGPQHF.